The text below deals with one TCR beta chain. Antigen: not known. The CDR3 totals 13 residues. From germline, CDR1 is SNHLY and CDR2 FYNNEI. The V and J ends lost 7 bases and 4 bases respectively, with 14 bases between them. Here immunoSEQ multiplex PCR was the method, and the copy in TCRdb shows in-frame clones only, minus some. Of 40,000 to 50,000 clones listed, 75% were seen once; the top ten hold less than 30%. This sample was taken from a study of vaccination effects on CD4 cells after COVID-19. ViraFEST assay sequencing came after antigen-specific CD4+ T cells were expanded with viral peptide pools. The culture ran for about eleven days before CD4+ T cells were isolated. The person's infection with SARS-CoV-2, confirmed by PCR, took place between March and December 2020.

The chain is built from TRBV2 and TRBJ2-7; perhaps TRBD1 as D (5 bases). Sequences were derived from CD4+ T cells from PBMCs cultured with a peptide pool, sampled before COVID-19 vaccination. This receptor was obtained from a human donor who had a prior SARS-CoV-2 infection. The CDR3, as DNA: TGTGCCAGCAATACGGACAAGAAATACGAGCAGTACTTC. It encodes CASNTDKKYEQYF.